The sequence of this T cell receptor (beta chain) was determined in a study of blood T cell repertoires in COVID-19 (dated by TCRdb to between 2020 and 2021). In the study overall: Samples covering the acute and convalescent phases of COVID-19 were provided by collaborators in the United States, Italy and Spain. The prospective study material was composed of cDNA or gDNA derived from T cells, B-cell-depleted T cells, or PBMCs. Deeply sampled blood TCRbeta repertoires from subjects exposed to, actively infected with, or recovered from COVID-19 were included in the dataset. The repertoires were released in a freely available public database intended as a resource for research on the immune response to SARS-CoV-2. The samples were drawn from two sources: the first 160 participants of the ongoing ImmuneRACE study, and 950 to 1,500 subjects contributed by 6 global collaborators. The sample metadata nearly always contained a de-identified subject ID, COVID-19 status, age in years and sex. Where available, HLA class I and class II types were taken from metadata supplied by the sample provider and were not determined by assay-based typing. The investigation overall reported the following: How much clinical and demographic metadata was included differed by source and by participant, and the metadata was provided uncurated.

The collaborating institutions used their own protocols to collect whole blood in K2EDTA tubes. Collaborator samples were shipped for TCRbeta analysis as frozen whole blood, isolated PBMCs, or DNA extracted from either sample type. Concerning this clone itself: Its specific antigen is unknown. No much larger clone exists at a distance of one base, and base qualities are not known.

TCRbeta CDR3 regions were amplified from genomic DNA by means of the immunoSEQ Assay, a bias-controlled multiplex PCR. On the study's bioinformatics: Nucleated cell counts per sample were estimated from amplification of reference gene primers within the assay. Sequence reads were collapsed and filtered to measure the absolute abundance of every unique TCRbeta CDR3 rearrangement. For each sample, productive Simpson clonality was calculated by taking the square root of Simpson's diversity index across productive rearrangements. Entries here come from immuneACCESS through TCRdb and include only in-frame sequences with V and J called. Some clones fail to appear in such tables; in the studies checked, an unresolved V gene covers under half of the shortfall, and the cause of the remainder is unknown. From that table come the V and J calls and clone size; the DNA was used to work out D and trimming. The sample profile shows more than 95,000 clones; about 82% of them were found once. The ten most abundant clones make up about 5.7% of the sample.

The germline ends are 17 bases apart after V is trimmed by 4 bases and J by 7 bases. The CDR3 holds 15 amino acids from the cysteine to the phenylalanine. Left in the record is the CDR3 DNA by itself, 45 bases read in frame from the first base. The CDR1 and CDR2 encoded by the germline V gene are SGHRS and YFSETQ. The receptor chain draws on TRBV5-1 and TRBJ1-4; no D gene call is confident. Material: peripheral blood. The TCR originated in a human donor in a cohort sampled during active COVID-19. The CDR3 region: CASSPEFGVGEKLFF. The bases are TGCGCCAGCAGCCCCGAGTTCGGGGTGGGTGAAAAACTGTTTTTT.